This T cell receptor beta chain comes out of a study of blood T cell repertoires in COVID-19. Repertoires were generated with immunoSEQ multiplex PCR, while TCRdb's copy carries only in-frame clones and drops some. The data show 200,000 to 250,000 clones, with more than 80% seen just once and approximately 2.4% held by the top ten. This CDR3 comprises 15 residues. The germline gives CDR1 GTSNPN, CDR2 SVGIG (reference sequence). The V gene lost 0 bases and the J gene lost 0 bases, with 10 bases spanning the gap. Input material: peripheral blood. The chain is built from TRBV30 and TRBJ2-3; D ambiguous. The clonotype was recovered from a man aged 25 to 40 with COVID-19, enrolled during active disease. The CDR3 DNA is TGTGCCTGGAGTGTACGCCTCACTAGCACAGATACGCAGTATTTT. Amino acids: CAWSVRLTSTDTQYF.